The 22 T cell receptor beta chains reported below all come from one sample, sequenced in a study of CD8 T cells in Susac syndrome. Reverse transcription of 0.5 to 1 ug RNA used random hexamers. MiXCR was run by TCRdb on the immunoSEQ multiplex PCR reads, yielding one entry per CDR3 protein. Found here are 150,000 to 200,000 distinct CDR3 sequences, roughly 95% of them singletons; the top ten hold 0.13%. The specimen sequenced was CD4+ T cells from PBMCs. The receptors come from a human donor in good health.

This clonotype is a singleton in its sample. CDR3 loop: CASRWDRGVGEQYF. The CDR3 region has the DNA TGTGCCAGCAGGTGGGACAGGGGAGTGGGGGAGCAGTACTTC. The chain is built from TRBV28 and TRBJ2-7, with TRBD1 identical over 10 bases. The germline V gene has CDR1 MDHEN and CDR2 SYDVKM. The CDR3 totals 14 residues. The J segment lost 7 bases and the V segment lost 6 bases, leaving 9 bases of the junction unmatched. Complete variable domain (other parts from reference TRBV28 and TRBJ2-7): DVKVTQSSRYLVKRTGEKVFLECVQDMDHENMFWYRQDPGLGLRLIYFSYDVKMKEKGDIPEGYSVSREKKERFSLILESASTNQTSMYLCASRWDRGVGEQYFGPGTRLTVT.

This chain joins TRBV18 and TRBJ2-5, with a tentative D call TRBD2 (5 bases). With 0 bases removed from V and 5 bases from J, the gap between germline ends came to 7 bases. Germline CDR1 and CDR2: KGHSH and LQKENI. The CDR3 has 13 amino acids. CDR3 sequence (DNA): TGTGCCAGCTCACCACCGAGGACTGAGACCCAGTACTTC. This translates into CASSPPRTETQYF.

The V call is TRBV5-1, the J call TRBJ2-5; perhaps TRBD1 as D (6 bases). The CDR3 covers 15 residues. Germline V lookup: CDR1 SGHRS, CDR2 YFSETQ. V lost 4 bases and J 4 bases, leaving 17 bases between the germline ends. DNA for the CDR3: TGCGCCAGCAGCCAAAATCCCGGACAGCTAGAGACCCAGTACTTC. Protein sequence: CASSQNPGQLETQYF.

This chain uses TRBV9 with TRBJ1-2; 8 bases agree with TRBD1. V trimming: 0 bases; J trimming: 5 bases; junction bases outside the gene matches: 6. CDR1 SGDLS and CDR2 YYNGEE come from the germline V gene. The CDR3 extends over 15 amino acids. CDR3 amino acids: CASSVGRDRSYGYTF. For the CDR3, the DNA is TGTGCCAGCAGCGTAGGACGGGACAGGTCTTATGGCTACACCTTC.

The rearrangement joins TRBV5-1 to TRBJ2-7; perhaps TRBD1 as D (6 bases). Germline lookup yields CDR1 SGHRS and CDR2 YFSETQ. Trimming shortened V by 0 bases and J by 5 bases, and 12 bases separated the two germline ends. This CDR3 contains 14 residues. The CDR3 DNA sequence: TGCGCCAGCAGCTTGGGCGAGGGGGTGGACGAGCAGTACTTC. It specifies CASSLGEGVDEQYF.

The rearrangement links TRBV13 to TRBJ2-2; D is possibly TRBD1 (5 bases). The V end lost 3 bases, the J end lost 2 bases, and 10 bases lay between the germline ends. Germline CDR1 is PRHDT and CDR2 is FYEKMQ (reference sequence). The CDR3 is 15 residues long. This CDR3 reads CASSFRDRNTGELFF. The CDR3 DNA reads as TGTGCCAGCAGCTTCCGAGACAGAAACACCGGGGAGCTGTTTTTT.

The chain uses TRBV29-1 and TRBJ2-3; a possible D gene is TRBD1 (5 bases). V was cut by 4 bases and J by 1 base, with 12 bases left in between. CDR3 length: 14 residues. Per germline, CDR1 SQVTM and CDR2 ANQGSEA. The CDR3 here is CSVGQGSGTDTQYF. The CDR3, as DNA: TGCAGCGTTGGGCAGGGCTCGGGCACAGATACGCAGTATTTT.

The CDR3 DNA reads as TGCAGCGCCCTACAGGGGGCCTACACTGAAGCTTTCTTT. Its translation: CSALQGAYTEAFF. The chain is built from TRBV29-1 and TRBJ1-1; 9 bases map to TRBD1. The CDR3 totals 13 residues. With 7 bases clipped from V and 3 bases from J, the junction kept 6 bases outside the gene matches. The germline V gene has CDR1 SQVTM and CDR2 ANQGSEA.

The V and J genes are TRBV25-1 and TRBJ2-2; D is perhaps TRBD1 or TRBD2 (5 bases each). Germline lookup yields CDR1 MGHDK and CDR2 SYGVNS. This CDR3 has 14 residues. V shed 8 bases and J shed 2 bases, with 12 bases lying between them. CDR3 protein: CASSGPQNTGELFF. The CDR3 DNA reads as TGTGCCAGCTCGGGACCTCAAAACACCGGGGAGCTGTTTTTT.

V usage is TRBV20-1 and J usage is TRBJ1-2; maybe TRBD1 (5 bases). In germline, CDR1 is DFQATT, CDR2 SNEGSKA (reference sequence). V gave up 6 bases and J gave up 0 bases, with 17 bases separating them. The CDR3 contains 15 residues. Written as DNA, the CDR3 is TGCAGTGCGGGGCCAGGGCGGACTTCTAACTATGGCTACACCTTC. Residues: CSAGPGRTSNYGYTF.

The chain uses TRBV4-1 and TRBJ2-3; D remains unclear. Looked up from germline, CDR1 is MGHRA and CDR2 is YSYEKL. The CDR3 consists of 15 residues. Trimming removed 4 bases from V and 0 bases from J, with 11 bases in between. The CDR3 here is CASSPLDGSTDTQYF. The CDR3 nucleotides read TGCGCCAGCAGCCCGCTAGACGGGAGCACAGATACGCAGTATTTT.

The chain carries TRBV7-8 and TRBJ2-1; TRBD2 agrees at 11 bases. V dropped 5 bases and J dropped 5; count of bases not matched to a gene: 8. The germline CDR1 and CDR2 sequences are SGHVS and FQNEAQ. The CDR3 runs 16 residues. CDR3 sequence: CASSPYSGGVDNEQFF. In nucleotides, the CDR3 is TGTGCCAGCAGCCCGTATAGCGGGGGGGTGGACAATGAGCAGTTCTTC.

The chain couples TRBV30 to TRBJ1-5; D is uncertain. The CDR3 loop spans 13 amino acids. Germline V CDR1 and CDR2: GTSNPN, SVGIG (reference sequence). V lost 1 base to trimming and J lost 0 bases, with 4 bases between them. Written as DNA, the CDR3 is TGTGCCTGGAGTGAACATAGCAATCAGCCCCAGCATTTT. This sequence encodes CAWSEHSNQPQHF.

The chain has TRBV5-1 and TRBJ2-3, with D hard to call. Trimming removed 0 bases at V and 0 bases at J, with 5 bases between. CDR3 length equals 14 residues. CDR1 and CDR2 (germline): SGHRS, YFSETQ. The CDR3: CASSLVGSTDTQYF. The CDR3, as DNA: TGCGCCAGCAGCTTGGTCGGGAGCACAGATACGCAGTATTTT.

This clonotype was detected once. The CDR3 DNA is TGTGCCAGCAGCGTGGGCAGTATCTATGGCTACACCTTC. Translated, it gives CASSVGSIYGYTF. This chain joins TRBV9 and TRBJ1-2; no reliable D call. CDR1 is SGDLS and CDR2 is YYNGEE in the germline V gene. The V end lost 2 bases, the J end lost 4 bases, and 9 bases lay between the germline ends. The CDR3 sequence is 13 residues long.

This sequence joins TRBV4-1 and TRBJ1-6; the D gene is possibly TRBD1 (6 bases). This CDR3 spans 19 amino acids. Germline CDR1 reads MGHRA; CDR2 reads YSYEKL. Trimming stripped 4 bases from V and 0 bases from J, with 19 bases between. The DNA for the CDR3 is TGCGCCAGCAGCCCCCGGCGGGGGGCCTTGAGCTCCTATAATTCACCCCTCCACTTT. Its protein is CASSPRRGALSSYNSPLHF.

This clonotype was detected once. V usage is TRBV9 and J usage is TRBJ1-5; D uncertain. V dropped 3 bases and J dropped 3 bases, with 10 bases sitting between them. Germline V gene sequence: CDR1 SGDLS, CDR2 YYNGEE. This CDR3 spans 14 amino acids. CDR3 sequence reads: CASSANTDNQPQHF. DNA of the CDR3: TGTGCCAGCAGCGCAAACACCGACAATCAGCCCCAGCATTTT.

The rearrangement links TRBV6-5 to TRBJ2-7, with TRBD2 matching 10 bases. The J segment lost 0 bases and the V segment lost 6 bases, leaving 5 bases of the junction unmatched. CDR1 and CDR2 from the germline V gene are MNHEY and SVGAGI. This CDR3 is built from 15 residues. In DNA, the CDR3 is TGTGCCAGCAGACAACTAGCGGGGACCTCCTACGAGCAGTACTTC. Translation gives CASRQLAGTSYEQYF.

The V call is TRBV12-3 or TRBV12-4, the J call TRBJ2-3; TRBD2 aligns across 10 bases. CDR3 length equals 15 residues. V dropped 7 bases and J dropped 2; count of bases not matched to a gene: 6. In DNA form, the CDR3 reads TGTGCCAGCATTCAAACTAGCGGGGTCACAGATACGCAGTATTTT. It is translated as CASIQTSGVTDTQYF.

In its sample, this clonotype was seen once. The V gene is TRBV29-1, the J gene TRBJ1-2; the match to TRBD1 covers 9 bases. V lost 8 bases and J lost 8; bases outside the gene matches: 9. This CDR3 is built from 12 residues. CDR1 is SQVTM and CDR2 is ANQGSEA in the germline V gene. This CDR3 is CSSQGTGKGYTF. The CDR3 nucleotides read TGCAGCTCTCAGGGGACAGGGAAGGGCTACACCTTC. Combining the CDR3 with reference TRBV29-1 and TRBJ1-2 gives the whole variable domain SAVISQKPSRDICQRGTSLTIQCQVDSQVTMMFWYRQQPGQSLTLIATANQGSEATYESGFVIDKFPISRPNLTFSTLTVSNMSPEDSSIYLCSSQGTGKGYTFGSGTRLTVV.

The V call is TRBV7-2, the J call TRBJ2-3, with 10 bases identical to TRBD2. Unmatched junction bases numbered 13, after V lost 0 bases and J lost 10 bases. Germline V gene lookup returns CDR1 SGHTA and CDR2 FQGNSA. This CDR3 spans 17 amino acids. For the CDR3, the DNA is TGTGCCAGCAGCTTAGCGAGCGGGGGGGCCCCTGATAGCCCGCAGTATTTT. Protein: CASSLASGGAPDSPQYF.

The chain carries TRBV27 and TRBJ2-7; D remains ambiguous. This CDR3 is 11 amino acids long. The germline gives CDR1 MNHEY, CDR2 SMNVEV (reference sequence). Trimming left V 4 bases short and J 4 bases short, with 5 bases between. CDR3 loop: CASSSWYEQYF. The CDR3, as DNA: TGTGCCAGCAGTTCCTGGTACGAGCAGTACTTC.